This TCR delta chain comes out of a study of γδ T cells in repeated Plasmodium falciparum infection. TCRdb made new clone calls on the multiplex PCR reads using CATT. The sample holds approximately 53,000 delta-chain clones; 1.7% are singletons and the top ten take 15%. There are a few counts of this clone. TCRdb's protein for this DNA is that of a much larger clone and differs from the translation at residue 8, likely a read error; the protein shown is the DNA translation. This receptor was taken from a pool of human donors (malaria-infected and uninfected, not separated). The sequenced sample consisted of gamma-delta T cells from blood.

The CDR3 DNA is TGTGCTCTTGGCAAACGGTCCAGCTGGGGGATACGAGGGGGGTACACCGATAAACTCATCTTT. This gives the protein CALGKRSSWGIRGGYTDKLIF. This chain uses TRDV1 with TRDJ1; 12 nucleotides line up with TRDD3. Germline V gene sequence: CDR1 TSWWSYY, CDR2 QGS. This CDR3 has 21 residues. V shed 6 bases and J 0 bases; nucleotides not matched to a gene: 20.